This is a list of T cell receptor beta chains from one sample in a study of blood T cell repertoires in COVID-19. Assay used: immunoSEQ multiplex PCR; TCRdb lists only in-frame clones, some missing. Among about 190,000 clones listed, about 77% were seen once. The source material was peripheral blood. All receptors come from a woman over 75 with active or convalescent COVID-19. Both conserved end residues are trimmed from each CDR3. The order of the fields is V gene, D gene, CDR3 protein. D genes are given only for firm matches.

V: TRBV29-1; D: .; CDR3: SVVRGTAYNEQF
V: TRBV10-3; D: TRBD1; CDR3: AISAGTGGYEQY
V: TRBV10-2; D: TRBD1; CDR3: ASSDPDRGVPGNEQF
V: TRBV10-3; D: TRBD1; CDR3: AISQERQGASEQY
V: TRBV6-5; D: .; CDR3: ASLRDTSTDTQY
V: TRBV27; D: TRBD2; CDR3: ASSFLGRGGETQY
V: TRBV6-5; D: .; CDR3: ASTYADGVDTQY
V: TRBV3-1/TRBV3-2; D: .; CDR3: ASSPVLGANTEAF
V: TRBV3-1/TRBV3-2; D: .; CDR3: ASSQSHRNTEAF
V: TRBV5-1; D: .; CDR3: ASSLEGQPTYNEQF
V: TRBV7-2; D: .; CDR3: ASSLAAGFYYGYT
V: TRBV5-1; D: .; CDR3: ASSLGDAGAVYGYT